The sequence of this TCR beta chain was determined in a study of T-cell memory formation after mild COVID-19. The overall study: TCR clustering was largely donor specific.

This clonotype was recorded many times. The antigen is not known. J lost 4 bases, V lost 5 bases, and 4 bases had no gene match. The germline V gene has CDR1 SGHVS and CDR2 FNYEAQ. There are 14 residues in the CDR3. TCRdb re-analysed the 5' RACE reads in MiXCR, keeping a single row per CDR3 protein. The repertoire has a few hundred thousand distinct CDR3 sequences, more than 20% of them found once; the top ten carry about an eighth. General study points: For second-wave clones that peaked at day 37, SARS-CoV-2 specificity went unverified. Pre-infection memory harbored some responding clones, suggesting cross-reactive memory joined.

Sequencing was done on a sample of PBMCs or a T cell subset sorted from them (not recorded which). The origin of this receptor is an adult woman who had mild COVID-19 (a few samples of this study predate the infection). Cell type and time point are not known. The rearrangement uses TRBV7-6 and TRBJ1-2; 10 bases align to TRBD1. The CDR3 bases are TGTGCCAGCAGCCCGCGGACAGGGGGCTATGGCTACACCTTC. This gives the protein CASSPRTGGYGYTF.